This T cell receptor (beta chain) was identified during a study of T cell changes during pregnancy in multiple sclerosis. This CDR3 is 17 amino acids long. Looked up from germline, CDR1 is SGHTA and CDR2 is FQGNSA. The V gene end was trimmed by 3 bases and the J gene end by 4 bases; junction bases not matched to a gene: 8. This clone was counted a single time. Clones were sequenced by immunoSEQ multiplex PCR, and TCRdb holds only the in-frame ones, with some missing. Of tens of thousands of clones listed, roughly 90% are singletons. The J gene is TRBJ2-3, the V gene TRBV7-2; the match to TRBD2 covers 12 bases. This specimen consisted of peripheral blood, obtained in the first trimester of pregnancy. The clonotype was recovered from a female donor with multiple sclerosis, enrolled in a pregnancy study. The CDR3 reads CASSFRLAGVLPDTQYF. The CDR3 DNA reads TGTGCCAGCAGCTTCCGACTAGCGGGAGTTTTACCAGATACGCAGTATTTT.